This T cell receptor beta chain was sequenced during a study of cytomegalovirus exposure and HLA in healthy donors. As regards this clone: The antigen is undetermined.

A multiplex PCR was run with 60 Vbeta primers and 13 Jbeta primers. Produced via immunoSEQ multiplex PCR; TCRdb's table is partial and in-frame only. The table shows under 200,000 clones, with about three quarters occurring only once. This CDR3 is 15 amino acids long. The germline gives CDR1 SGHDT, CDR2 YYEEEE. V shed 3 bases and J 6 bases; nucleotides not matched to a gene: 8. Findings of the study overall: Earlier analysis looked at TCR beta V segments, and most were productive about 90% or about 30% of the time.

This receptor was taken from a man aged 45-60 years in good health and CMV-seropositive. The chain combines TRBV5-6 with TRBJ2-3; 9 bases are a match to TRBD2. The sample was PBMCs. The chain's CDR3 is CASSSTGRGGDTQYF. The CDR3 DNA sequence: TGTGCCAGCAGCTCTACGGGGCGGGGGGGTGATACGCAGTATTTT.